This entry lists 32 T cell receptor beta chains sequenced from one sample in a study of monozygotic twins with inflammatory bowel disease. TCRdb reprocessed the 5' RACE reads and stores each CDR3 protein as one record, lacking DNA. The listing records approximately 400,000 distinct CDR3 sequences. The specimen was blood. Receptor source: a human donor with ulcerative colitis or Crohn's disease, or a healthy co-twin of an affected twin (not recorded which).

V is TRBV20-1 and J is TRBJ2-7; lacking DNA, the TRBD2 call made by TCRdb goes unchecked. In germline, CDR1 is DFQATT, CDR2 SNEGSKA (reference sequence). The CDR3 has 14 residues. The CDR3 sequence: CSAPPRGAPYEQYF.

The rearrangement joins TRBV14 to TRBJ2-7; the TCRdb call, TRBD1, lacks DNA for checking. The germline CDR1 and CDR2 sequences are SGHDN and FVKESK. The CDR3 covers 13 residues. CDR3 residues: CASSQARASVQYF. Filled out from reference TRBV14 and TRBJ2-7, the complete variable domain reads EAGVTQFPSHSVIEKGQTVTLRCDPISGHDNLYWYRRVMGKEIKFLLHFVKESKQDESGMPNNRFLAERTGGTYSTLKVQPAELEDSGVYFCASSQARASVQYFGPGTRLTVT.

The CDR3 region is CASSLVLGGYNEQFF. The rearrangement uses TRBV11-2 and TRBJ2-1; TCRdb lists TRBD1, though no DNA is available to test this call. The CDR3 spans 15 residues. CDR1 and CDR2 from the germline V gene are SGHAT and FQNNGV.

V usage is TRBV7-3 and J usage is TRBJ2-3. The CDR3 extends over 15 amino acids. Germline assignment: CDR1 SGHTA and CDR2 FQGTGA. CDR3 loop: CASSLGPSLGDTQYF.

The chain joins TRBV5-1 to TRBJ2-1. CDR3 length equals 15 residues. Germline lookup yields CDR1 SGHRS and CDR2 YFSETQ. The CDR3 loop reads CASSPIFSSYNEQFF.

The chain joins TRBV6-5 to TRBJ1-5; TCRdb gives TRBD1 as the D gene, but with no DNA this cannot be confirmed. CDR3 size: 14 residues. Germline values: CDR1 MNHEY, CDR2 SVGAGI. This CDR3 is CASSYTGGGQPQQF.

CDR3 in amino acids: CASSLDRVTDTQYF. This chain uses TRBV5-1 with TRBJ2-3. From germline, CDR1 is SGHRS and CDR2 YFSETQ. This CDR3 is 14 amino acids long.

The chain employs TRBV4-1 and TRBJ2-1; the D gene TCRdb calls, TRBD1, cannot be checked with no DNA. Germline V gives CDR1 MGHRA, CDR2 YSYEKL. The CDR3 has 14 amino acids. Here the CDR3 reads CASSQPLDRDEQFF.

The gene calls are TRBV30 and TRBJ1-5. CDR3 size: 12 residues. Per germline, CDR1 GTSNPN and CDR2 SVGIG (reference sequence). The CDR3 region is CAWSELSGPQHF.

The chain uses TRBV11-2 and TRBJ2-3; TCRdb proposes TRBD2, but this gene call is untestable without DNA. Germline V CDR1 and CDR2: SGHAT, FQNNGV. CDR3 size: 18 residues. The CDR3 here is CASSPVFSGGGIGDTQYF.

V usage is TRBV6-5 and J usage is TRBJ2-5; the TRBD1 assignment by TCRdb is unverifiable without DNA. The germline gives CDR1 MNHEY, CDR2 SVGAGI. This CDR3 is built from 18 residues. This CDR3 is CASSYNPWTGQNQETQYF.

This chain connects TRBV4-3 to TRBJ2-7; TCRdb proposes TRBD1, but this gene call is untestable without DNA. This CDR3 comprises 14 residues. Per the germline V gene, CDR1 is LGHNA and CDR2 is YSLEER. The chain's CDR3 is CASSPTQGAYEQYF.

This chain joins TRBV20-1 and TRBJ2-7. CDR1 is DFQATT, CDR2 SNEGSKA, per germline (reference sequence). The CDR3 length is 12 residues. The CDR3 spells CSARGFTPEQYF.

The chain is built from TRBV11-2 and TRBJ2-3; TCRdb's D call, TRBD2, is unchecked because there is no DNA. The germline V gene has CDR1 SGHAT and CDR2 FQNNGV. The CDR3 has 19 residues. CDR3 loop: CASSPLLAGGTSSTDTQYF.

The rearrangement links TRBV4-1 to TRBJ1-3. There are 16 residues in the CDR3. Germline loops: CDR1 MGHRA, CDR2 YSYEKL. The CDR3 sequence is CASRKSADEDGNTIYF.

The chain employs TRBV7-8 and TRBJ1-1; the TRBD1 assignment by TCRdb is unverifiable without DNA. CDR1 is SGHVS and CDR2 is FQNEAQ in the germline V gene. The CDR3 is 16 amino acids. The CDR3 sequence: CASSLGGSRGNTEAFF.

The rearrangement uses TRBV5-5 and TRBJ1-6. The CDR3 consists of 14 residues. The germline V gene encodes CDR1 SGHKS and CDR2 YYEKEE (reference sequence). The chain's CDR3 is CASSLGRDNSPLHF.

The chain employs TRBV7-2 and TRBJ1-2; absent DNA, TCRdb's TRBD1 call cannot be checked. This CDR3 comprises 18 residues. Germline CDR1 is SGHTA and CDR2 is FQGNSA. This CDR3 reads CASSLAPTGGAVYNGYTF. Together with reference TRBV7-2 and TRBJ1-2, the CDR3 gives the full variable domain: GAGVSQSPSNKVTEKGKDVELRCDPISGHTALYWYRQSLGQGLEFLIYFQGNSAPDKSGLPSDRFSAERTGGSVSTLTIQRTQQEDSAVYLCASSLAPTGGAVYNGYTFGSGTRLTVV.

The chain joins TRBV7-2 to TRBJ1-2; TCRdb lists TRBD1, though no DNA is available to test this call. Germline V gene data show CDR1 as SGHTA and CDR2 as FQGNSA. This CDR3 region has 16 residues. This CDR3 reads CASSHPRGQILYGYTF.

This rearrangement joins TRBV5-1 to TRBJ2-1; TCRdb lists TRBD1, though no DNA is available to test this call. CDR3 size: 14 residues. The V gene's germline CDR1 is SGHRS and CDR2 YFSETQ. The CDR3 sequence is CASSLTGGYNEQFF.

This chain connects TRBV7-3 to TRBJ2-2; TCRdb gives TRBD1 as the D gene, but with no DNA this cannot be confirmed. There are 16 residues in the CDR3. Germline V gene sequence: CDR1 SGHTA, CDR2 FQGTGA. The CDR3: CASSSPGQGSTGELFF.

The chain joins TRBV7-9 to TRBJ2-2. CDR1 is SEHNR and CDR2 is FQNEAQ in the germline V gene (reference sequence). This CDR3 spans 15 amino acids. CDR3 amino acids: CASSPTSLNTGELFF.

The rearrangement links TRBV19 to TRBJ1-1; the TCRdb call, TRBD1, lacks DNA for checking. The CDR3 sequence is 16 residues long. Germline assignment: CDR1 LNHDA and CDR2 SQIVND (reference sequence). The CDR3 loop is CASNHGQGARNTEAFF.

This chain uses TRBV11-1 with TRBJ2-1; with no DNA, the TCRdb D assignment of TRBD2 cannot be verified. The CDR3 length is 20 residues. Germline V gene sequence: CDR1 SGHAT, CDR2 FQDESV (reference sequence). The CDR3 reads CASSSNIMGLALLSYNEQFF.

CDR3 sequence reads: CASSDLVLAPLHF. V usage is TRBV7-9 and J usage is TRBJ1-6. The germline CDR1 and CDR2 sequences are SEHNR and FQNEAQ (reference sequence). This CDR3 region has 13 residues.

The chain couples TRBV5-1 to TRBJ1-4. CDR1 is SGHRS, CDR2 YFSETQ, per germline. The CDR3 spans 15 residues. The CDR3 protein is CASKTSREANEKLFF.

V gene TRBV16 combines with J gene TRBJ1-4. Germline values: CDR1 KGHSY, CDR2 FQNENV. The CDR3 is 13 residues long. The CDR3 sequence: CASSQNPNEKLFF.

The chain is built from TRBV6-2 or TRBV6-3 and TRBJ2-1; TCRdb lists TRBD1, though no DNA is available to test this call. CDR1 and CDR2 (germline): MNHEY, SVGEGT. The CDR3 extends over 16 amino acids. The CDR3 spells CASRRSRDRASNEQFF.

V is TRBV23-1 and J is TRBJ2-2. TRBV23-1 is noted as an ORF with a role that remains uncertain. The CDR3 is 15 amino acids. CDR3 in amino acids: CASSQSRHPTGELFF.

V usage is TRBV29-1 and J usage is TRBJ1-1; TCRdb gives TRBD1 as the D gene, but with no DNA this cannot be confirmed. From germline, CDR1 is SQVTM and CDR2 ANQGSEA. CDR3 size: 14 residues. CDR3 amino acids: CSVGRGPVFTEAFF.

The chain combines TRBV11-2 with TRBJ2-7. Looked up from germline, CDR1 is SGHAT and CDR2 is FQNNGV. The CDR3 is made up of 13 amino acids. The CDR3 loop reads CASSLAERYEQYF.

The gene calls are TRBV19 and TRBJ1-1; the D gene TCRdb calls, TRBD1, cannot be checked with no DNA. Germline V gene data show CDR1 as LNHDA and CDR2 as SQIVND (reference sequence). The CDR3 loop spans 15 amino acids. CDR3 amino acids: CASSIRGALNTEAFF. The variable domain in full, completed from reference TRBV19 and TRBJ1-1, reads DGGITQSPKYLFRKEGQNVTLSCEQNLNHDAMYWYRQDPGQGLRLIYYSQIVNDFQKGDIAEGYSVSREKKESFPLTVTSAQKNPTAFYLCASSIRGALNTEAFFGQGTRLTVV.